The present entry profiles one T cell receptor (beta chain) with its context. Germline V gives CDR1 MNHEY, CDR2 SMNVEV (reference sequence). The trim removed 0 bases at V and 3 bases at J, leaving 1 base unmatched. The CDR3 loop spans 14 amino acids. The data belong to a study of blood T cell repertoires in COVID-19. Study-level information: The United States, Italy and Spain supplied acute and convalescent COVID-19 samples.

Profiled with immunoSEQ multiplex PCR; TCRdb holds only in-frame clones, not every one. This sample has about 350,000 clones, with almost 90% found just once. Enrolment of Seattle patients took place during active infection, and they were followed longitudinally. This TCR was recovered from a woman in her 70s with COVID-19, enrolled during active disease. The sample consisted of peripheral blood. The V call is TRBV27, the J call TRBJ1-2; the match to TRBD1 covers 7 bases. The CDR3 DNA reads TGTGCCAGCAGTTTATCCCAGGGGGACTATGGCTACACCTTC. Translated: CASSLSQGDYGYTF.